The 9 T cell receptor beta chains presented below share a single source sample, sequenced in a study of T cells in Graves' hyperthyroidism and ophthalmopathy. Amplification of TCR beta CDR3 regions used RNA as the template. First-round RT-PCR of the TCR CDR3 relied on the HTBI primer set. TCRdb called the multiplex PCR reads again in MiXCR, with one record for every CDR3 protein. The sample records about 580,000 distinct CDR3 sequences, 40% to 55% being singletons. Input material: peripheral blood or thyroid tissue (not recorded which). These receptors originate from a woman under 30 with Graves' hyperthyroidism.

CDR3 loop: CRNSGSSLGEQYF. The CDR3 region has the DNA TGCAGGAATAGCGGGAGTTCTCTAGGCGAGCAGTACTTC. The chain has TRBV29-1 and TRBJ2-7; 9 positions agree with TRBD2. Per germline, CDR1 SQVTM and CDR2 ANQGSEA. The CDR3 extends over 13 amino acids.

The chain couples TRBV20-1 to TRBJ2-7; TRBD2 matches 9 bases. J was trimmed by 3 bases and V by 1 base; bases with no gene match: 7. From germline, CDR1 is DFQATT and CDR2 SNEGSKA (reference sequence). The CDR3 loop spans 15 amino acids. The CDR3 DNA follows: TGCAGTGCTAGAGTGGCTAGCGGGAACGTCTACGAGCAGTACTTC. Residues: CSARVASGNVYEQYF.

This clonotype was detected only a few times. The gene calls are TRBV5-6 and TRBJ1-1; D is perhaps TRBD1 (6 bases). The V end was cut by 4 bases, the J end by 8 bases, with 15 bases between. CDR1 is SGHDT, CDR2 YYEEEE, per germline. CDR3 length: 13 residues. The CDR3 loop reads CASSPTGTREAFF. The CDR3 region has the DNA TGTGCCAGCAGCCCAACCGGGACACGGGAAGCTTTCTTT.

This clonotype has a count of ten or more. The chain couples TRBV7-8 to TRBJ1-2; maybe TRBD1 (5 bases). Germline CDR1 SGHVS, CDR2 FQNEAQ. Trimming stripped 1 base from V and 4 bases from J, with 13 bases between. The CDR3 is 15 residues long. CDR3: CASSLVSPDTYGYTF. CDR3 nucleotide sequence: TGTGCCAGCAGCTTAGTTTCTCCGGACACCTATGGCTACACCTTC.

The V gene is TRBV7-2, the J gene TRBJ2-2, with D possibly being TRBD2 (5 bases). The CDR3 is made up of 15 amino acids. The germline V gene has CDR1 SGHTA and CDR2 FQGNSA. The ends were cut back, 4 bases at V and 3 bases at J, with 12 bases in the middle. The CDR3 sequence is CASSSLALDTGELFF. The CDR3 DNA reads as TGTGCCAGCAGCTCCTTAGCGCTGGACACCGGGGAGCTGTTTTTT.

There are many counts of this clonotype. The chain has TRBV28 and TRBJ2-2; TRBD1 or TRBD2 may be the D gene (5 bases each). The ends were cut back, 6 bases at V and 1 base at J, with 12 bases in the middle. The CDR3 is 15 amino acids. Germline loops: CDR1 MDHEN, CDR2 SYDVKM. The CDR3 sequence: CASSLGPRNTGELFF. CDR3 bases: TGTGCCAGCAGCCTGGGACCTCGGAACACCGGGGAGCTGTTTTTT.

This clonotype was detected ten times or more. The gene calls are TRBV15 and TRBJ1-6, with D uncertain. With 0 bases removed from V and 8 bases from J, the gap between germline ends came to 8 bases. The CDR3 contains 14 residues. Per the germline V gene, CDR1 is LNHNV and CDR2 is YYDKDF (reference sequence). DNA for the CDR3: TGTGCCACCAGCAGAGATGGAAGGGATTCACCCCTCCACTTT. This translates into CATSRDGRDSPLHF.

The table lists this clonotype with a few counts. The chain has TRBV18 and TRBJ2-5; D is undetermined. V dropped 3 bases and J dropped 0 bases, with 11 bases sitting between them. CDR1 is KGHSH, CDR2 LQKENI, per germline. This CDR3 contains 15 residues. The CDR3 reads CASSPRRSHQETQYF. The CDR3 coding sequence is TGTGCCAGCTCACCTCGGCGGAGCCACCAAGAGACCCAGTACTTC. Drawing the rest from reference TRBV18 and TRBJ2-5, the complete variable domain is NAGVMQNPRHLVRRRGQEARLRCSPMKGHSHVYWYRQLPEEGLKFMVYLQKENIIDESGMPKERFSAEFPKEGPSILRIQQVVRGDSAAYFCASSPRRSHQETQYFGPGTRLLVL.

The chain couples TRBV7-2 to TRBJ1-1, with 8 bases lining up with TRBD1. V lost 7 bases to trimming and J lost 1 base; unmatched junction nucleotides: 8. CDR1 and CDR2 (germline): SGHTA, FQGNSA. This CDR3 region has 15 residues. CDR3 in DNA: TGTGCCAGCACCAAACCTGGGACAGGGAACACTGAAGCTTTCTTT. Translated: CASTKPGTGNTEAFF.